The 32 T cell receptor beta chains below were found in one sample sequenced in a study of OX40 agonist ivuxolimab in advanced cancers. Sequenced by immunoSEQ multiplex PCR; TCRdb stores in-frame clones only, minus some. The sample shows tens of thousands of clones, around 86% of them seen only once. The material sequenced was CD4+ or CD8+ T cells sorted from blood, taken in a trial of the OX40 agonist ivuxolimab. The receptors originated from an adult with an advanced solid tumor such as melanoma, head and neck, liver or kidney cancer.

The CDR3 bases are TGTGCCAGCAGTCCCGGGACTAGCATCAATGAGCAGTTCTTC. The encoded protein is CASSPGTSINEQFF. The chain carries TRBV6-5 and TRBJ2-1; the match to TRBD2 covers 9 bases. The CDR3 runs 14 residues. J was trimmed by 6 bases and V by 5 bases; bases with no gene match: 5. Germline V CDR1 and CDR2: MNHEY, SVGAGI.

CDR3 sequence (DNA): TGTGCCAGCAGTGGGTGGGACGGCAGCTCCTATAATTCACCCCTCCACTTT. This gives the protein CASSGWDGSSYNSPLHF. This chain links TRBV28 with TRBJ1-6; TRBD1 is a possible D gene (5 bases). Between the trimmed V and J ends, which lost 5 bases and 0 bases, there was a span of 14 bases. CDR3 length equals 17 residues. The germline gives CDR1 MDHEN, CDR2 SYDVKM.

This chain connects TRBV10-1 to TRBJ2-1; no clear D gene. The germline V gene has CDR1 WNHNN and CDR2 SYGVQD (reference sequence). V was clipped by 4 bases and J by 4 bases, with 2 bases between them. The CDR3 runs 11 residues. The chain's CDR3 is CASSAYNEQFF. CDR3 bases: TGCGCCAGCAGTGCGTACAATGAGCAGTTCTTC.

The chain carries TRBV9 and TRBJ2-1; D is perhaps TRBD1 or TRBD2 (6 bases each). The V end was cut by 0 bases, the J end by 5 bases, with 12 bases between. CDR1 and CDR2 (germline): SGDLS, YYNGEE. CDR3 length: 15 amino acids. CDR3: CASSVGLRDNNEQFF. The CDR3 DNA sequence: TGTGCCAGCAGCGTAGGACTGCGGGACAACAATGAGCAGTTCTTC.

CDR3 region: CASSPSWNTDTQYF. The CDR3 DNA reads as TGTGCCAGCAGCCCTTCTTGGAACACAGATACGCAGTATTTT. V is TRBV7-3 and J is TRBJ2-3; D remains ambiguous. CDR1 and CDR2 from the germline V gene are SGHTA and FQGTGA. Trimming shortened V by 5 bases and J by 2 bases, and 11 bases separated the two germline ends. The CDR3 has 14 residues.

V gene TRBV9 combines with J gene TRBJ2-5; 9 bases map to TRBD1. The trim removed 0 bases at V and 2 bases at J, leaving 8 bases unmatched. Germline CDR1 is SGDLS and CDR2 is YYNGEE. This CDR3 has 17 amino acids. Here the CDR3 reads CASSVGWSDRGQETQYF. CDR3 nucleotide sequence: TGTGCCAGCAGCGTAGGTTGGTCTGACAGGGGGCAAGAGACCCAGTACTTC.

This chain connects TRBV6-1 to TRBJ1-2; TRBD1 matches at 7 bases. J was trimmed by 6 bases and V by 6 bases; bases with no gene match: 7. Germline V gives CDR1 MNHNS, CDR2 SASEGT. CDR3 length equals 13 residues. The chain's CDR3 is CASRTPGTDGYTF. CDR3 bases: TGTGCCAGCAGAACCCCCGGGACAGATGGCTACACCTTC.

This chain links TRBV7-3 with TRBJ2-3; weak D call: TRBD2 (6 bases). Germline V gene lookup returns CDR1 SGHTA and CDR2 FQGTGA. The CDR3 is 14 residues long. V lost 2 bases and J lost 2, with 8 bases in between. DNA of the CDR3: TGTGCCAGCAGCTTAGGGCGGGACACAGATACGCAGTATTTT. Amino acid sequence: CASSLGRDTDTQYF.

This clone has only one observation. The chain recombines TRBV11-2 with TRBJ1-1, with TRBD1 matching 8 bases. The CDR3 has 15 amino acids. J gave up 0 bases and V 1 base, and 1 base lay outside the gene matches. Looked up from germline, CDR1 is SGHAT and CDR2 is FQNNGV. In nucleotides, the CDR3 is TGTGCCAGCAGCTTAGGGGGACAGGTGAACACTGAAGCTTTCTTT. It yields the protein CASSLGGQVNTEAFF.

The chain combines TRBV5-1 with TRBJ2-5; D not certain. This CDR3 spans 12 amino acids. V was clipped by 0 bases and J by 3 bases, with 3 bases between them. In germline, CDR1 is SGHRS, CDR2 YFSETQ. In nucleotides, the CDR3 is TGCGCCAGCAGCTTGGCAGAAGAGACCCAGTACTTC. It translates to CASSLAEETQYF. The full variable domain, its missing parts supplied by reference TRBV5-1 and TRBJ2-5, is KAGVTQTPRYLIKTRGQQVTLSCSPISGHRSVSWYQQTPGQGLQFLFEYFSETQRNKGNFPGRFSGRQFSNSRSEMNVSTLELGDSALYLCASSLAEETQYFGPGTRLLVL.

The gene calls are TRBV28 and TRBJ1-1, with 8 bases lining up with TRBD1. The germline V gene encodes CDR1 MDHEN and CDR2 SYDVKM. This CDR3 contains 15 residues. V was clipped by 3 bases and J by 6 bases; unmatched bases: 9. The CDR3 DNA reads as TGTGCCAGCAGTTTCATATGGACAGGGCGACCTGAAGCTTTCTTT. Translated, it gives CASSFIWTGRPEAFF.

The V gene is TRBV6-5, the J gene TRBJ1-2, with D tentatively TRBD1 (5 bases). CDR1 and CDR2 (germline): MNHEY, SVGAGI. Trimming took off 6 bases at V and 3 bases at J, with 17 bases between the two ends. The CDR3 contains 15 residues. The CDR3 protein is CASRPGTGGDYGYTF. CDR3 DNA: TGTGCCAGCAGGCCCGGGACGGGTGGGGACTATGGCTACACCTTC.

V and J are TRBV10-2 and TRBJ2-5, with 8 bases that match TRBD2. The trim removed 1 base at V and 2 bases at J, leaving 3 bases unmatched. The germline V gene encodes CDR1 WSHSY and CDR2 SAAADI. The length of the CDR3 is 15 residues. The CDR3 DNA is TGCGCCAGCAGTGAGTTAACTAGCGGACAAGAGACCCAGTACTTC. This gives the protein CASSELTSGQETQYF.

The chain recombines TRBV27 with TRBJ1-2; 7 bases line up with TRBD1. This CDR3 has 17 residues. The germline CDR1 and CDR2 sequences are MNHEY and SMNVEV (reference sequence). Trimming cost V 5 bases and J 8 bases; bases outside gene matches: 20. CDR3 amino acids: CASSLGGAGQGKEGYTF. The CDR3 DNA sequence: TGTGCCAGCAGTCTAGGGGGCGCGGGGCAGGGGAAGGAAGGCTACACCTTC.

V and J are TRBV11-2 and TRBJ1-1; the D gene is possibly TRBD1 (6 bases). The CDR3 sequence is 13 residues long. CDR1 is SGHAT, CDR2 FQNNGV, per germline. The V gene lost 5 bases and the J gene lost 1 base, with 8 bases spanning the gap. CDR3 DNA sequence: TGTGCCAGCAGCGTGACAGGGAACACTGAAGCTTTCTTT. Its protein is CASSVTGNTEAFF.

V gene TRBV5-6 combines with J gene TRBJ2-7; 8 bases map to TRBD1. The length of the CDR3 is 14 residues. V shed 4 bases, J shed 7 bases, and the junction held 10 bases outside the gene matches. Germline CDR1 reads SGHDT; CDR2 reads YYEEEE. The CDR3 DNA sequence: TGTGCCAGCAGCCGGATGGATGACAGGGGAGAGCAGTACGTC. Translated: CASSRMDDRGEQYV.

V and J are TRBV28 and TRBJ1-2; a weak D match, TRBD1 (5 bases). The V end was cut by 6 bases, the J end by 6 bases, with 11 bases between. The CDR3 runs 12 residues. Germline assignment: CDR1 MDHEN and CDR2 SYDVKM. The CDR3 is CASRSDSDGYTF. The CDR3 nucleotides are TGTGCCAGCAGGTCCGACAGTGATGGCTACACCTTC.

The V and J genes are TRBV14 and TRBJ2-2; TRBD2 is a possible D gene (6 bases). The V end was cut by 4 bases, the J end by 7 bases, with 16 bases between. There are 15 residues in the CDR3. In germline, CDR1 is SGHDN, CDR2 FVKESK. CDR3 sequence reads: CASSPGLIKFGELFF. The CDR3 nucleotides read TGTGCCAGCAGCCCGGGACTCATAAAGTTCGGGGAGCTGTTTTTT.

The CDR3 here is CASSNSVTSGKSDEQFF. The CDR3 region has the DNA TGTGCCAGCAGCAACTCAGTAACTAGCGGGAAGTCCGATGAGCAGTTCTTC. The gene calls are TRBV7-2 and TRBJ2-1; 10 nucleotides line up with TRBD2. J was trimmed by 8 bases and V by 5 bases; bases with no gene match: 15. Germline-derived CDR1 and CDR2 are SGHTA and FQGNSA. The CDR3 totals 17 residues.

The chain couples TRBV28 to TRBJ2-7; weak D call: TRBD2 (5 bases). V was cut by 6 bases and J by 4 bases, with 13 bases left in between. The CDR3 length is 13 residues. The V gene's germline CDR1 is MDHEN and CDR2 SYDVKM. CDR3 sequence reads: CASSLSGGYEQYV. The CDR3 DNA follows: TGTGCCAGCAGCTTAAGTGGCGGGTACGAGCAGTACGTC.

The chain is built from TRBV28 and TRBJ2-7; no reliable D call. CDR1 is MDHEN and CDR2 is SYDVKM in the germline V gene. CDR3 length: 14 amino acids. V dropped 2 bases and J dropped 2 bases, with 10 bases sitting between them. CDR3 nucleotide sequence: TGTGCCAGCAGTTTACCGGGTTACGCCTACGAGCAGTACTTC. Its protein is CASSLPGYAYEQYF.

The chain is built from TRBV27 and TRBJ2-7; D uncertain. This CDR3 comprises 15 residues. The V end lost 2 bases, the J end lost 3 bases, and 14 bases lay between the germline ends. From germline, CDR1 is MNHEY and CDR2 SMNVEV (reference sequence). Here the CDR3 DNA reads TGTGCCAGCAGTTTAGACGACGAGGCTATCTACGAGCAGTACTTC. Encoded protein: CASSLDDEAIYEQYF.

This sequence joins TRBV28 and TRBJ1-4; weak D call: TRBD1 (6 bases). V lost 8 bases, J lost 1 base, and 8 bases lay in between. This CDR3 contains 13 residues. Germline V lookup: CDR1 MDHEN, CDR2 SYDVKM. The CDR3 reads CASGGRTNEKLFF. CDR3 coding DNA: TGTGCCAGCGGGGGGCGAACTAATGAAAAACTGTTTTTT.

The chain carries TRBV30 and TRBJ1-5, with 7 bases fitting TRBD1. Per the germline V gene, CDR1 is GTSNPN and CDR2 is SVGIG (reference sequence). The CDR3 runs to 13 residues. V lost 2 bases, J lost 6 bases, and 4 bases stayed unmatched. The CDR3 region has the DNA TGTGCCTGGAGTAAAAGGGGGCTTCAGCCCCAGCATTTT. Its protein product is CAWSKRGLQPQHF.

This clone has just a few counts. The V and J genes are TRBV5-5 and TRBJ1-2; possible D gene TRBD1, 5 bases. This CDR3 has 13 residues. The germline V and J ends were trimmed by 4 bases and 4 bases, with 11 bases remaining between them. Looked up from germline, CDR1 is SGHKS and CDR2 is YYEKEE (reference sequence). The DNA of the CDR3 is TGTGCCAGCAGCACGCAGGGCGGCTATGGCTACACCTTC. Protein sequence: CASSTQGGYGYTF.

The V gene is TRBV6-4, the J gene TRBJ2-3; D tentatively reads TRBD1 or TRBD2 (5 bases each). Germline V CDR1 and CDR2: MRHNA, SNTAGT. The CDR3 is 14 residues long. Trimming removed 4 bases at V and 6 bases at J, with 14 bases between. The CDR3 loop reads CASSAVGDGDTQYF. CDR3 coding DNA: TGTGCCAGCAGTGCCGTGGGGGACGGGGATACGCAGTATTTT.

This clone was recorded once. The chain carries TRBV28 and TRBJ2-3; no reliable D call. Germline CDR1 reads MDHEN; CDR2 reads SYDVKM. V dropped 4 bases and J dropped 0 bases, with 11 bases sitting between them. The CDR3 has 15 amino acids. This CDR3 reads CASSSYGSSTDTQYF. The CDR3 DNA reads as TGTGCCAGCAGTTCTTACGGGTCTAGCACAGATACGCAGTATTTT.

This chain links TRBV29-1 with TRBJ1-5; 7 bases map to TRBD1. The V and J ends lost 0 bases and 0 bases, in that order; junction bases with no gene match: 8. Germline V CDR1 and CDR2: SQVTM, ANQGSEA. The CDR3 spans 17 residues. The CDR3 sequence is CSVEDYNTGVSNQPQHF. In DNA, the CDR3 is TGCAGCGTTGAAGATTATAACACAGGGGTTAGCAATCAGCCCCAGCATTTT. The variable domain in full, with the rest retrieved from reference TRBV29-1 and TRBJ1-5, is SAVISQKPSRDICQRGTSLTIQCQVDSQVTMMFWYRQQPGQSLTLIATANQGSEATYESGFVIDKFPISRPNLTFSTLTVSNMSPEDSSIYLCSVEDYNTGVSNQPQHFGDGTRLSIL.

J is TRBJ1-2 and V is TRBV6-1; tentatively, D is TRBD1 (5 bases). The CDR3 is made up of 14 amino acids. The germline gives CDR1 MNHNS, CDR2 SASEGT. The germline V and J ends were trimmed by 1 base and 7 bases, with 13 bases remaining between them. The CDR3 coding sequence is TGTGCCAGCAGTGAAGAGGGGCTACATCTTGGCTACACCTTC. Encoded protein: CASSEEGLHLGYTF.

V is TRBV6-6 and J is TRBJ1-5; D is uncertain. There are 13 residues in the CDR3. The V gene lost 3 bases and the J gene lost 7 bases, with 10 bases spanning the gap. Germline loops: CDR1 MNHNY, CDR2 SVGAGI (reference sequence). The CDR3 spells CASSYWPEQPQHF. DNA of the CDR3: TGTGCCAGCAGTTATTGGCCGGAACAGCCCCAGCATTTT.

V and J are TRBV28 and TRBJ2-3; D not certain. Trimming cost V 5 bases and J 7 bases, with 16 bases left between them. Germline V gene lookup returns CDR1 MDHEN and CDR2 SYDVKM. The CDR3 has 14 residues. The CDR3 bases are TGTGCCAGCAGTCTTGCTGGTAGAGGTAATACGCAGTATTTT. It translates to CASSLAGRGNTQYF.

This sequence joins TRBV6-5 and TRBJ1-1; the match to TRBD1 covers 9 bases. CDR1 is MNHEY and CDR2 is SVGAGI in the germline V gene. The CDR3 is 15 residues long. V dropped 2 bases and J dropped 9; count of bases not matched to a gene: 10. DNA for the CDR3: TGTGCCAGCAGTTACGGGGGACGGACAGGGGAAAAAGCTTTCTTT. Translating it yields CASSYGGRTGEKAFF.